The 17 T cell receptor beta chains given below trace back to one sample, sequenced in a study of cytomegalovirus exposure and HLA in healthy donors (dated by TCRdb to about 2017). The library was obtained by the immunoSEQ multiplex PCR assay. For the multiplex PCR, a mixture combining 60 forward primers for TCR Vbeta segments and 13 reverse primers for TCR Jbeta segments was used. The clones in this table, taken by TCRdb from immuneACCESS, are in-frame only. Not every clone is retained; where verified, under half of the shortfall comes from an unresolved V gene, and the cause of the rest is unknown. The sample table lists under 170,000 clones, more than 65% of them with a count of one. The ten biggest clones cover about 5.9% of the sample. The sequenced sample consisted of PBMCs. The receptors were sampled from a man aged 45-65 years in good health and CMV-seropositive.

This chain links TRBV4-1 with TRBJ2-1; 9 positions match TRBD2. V was pared by 0 bases and J by 9 bases, with 12 bases of the junction left unmatched. The CDR3 consists of 17 residues. The germline CDR1 and CDR2 sequences are MGHRA and YSYEKL. The CDR3 sequence: CASSQDSGREGLTEQFF. The DNA for the CDR3 is TGCGCCAGCAGCCAAGATTCGGGGCGGGAGGGCCTCACTGAGCAGTTCTTC.

The chain carries TRBV5-5 and TRBJ2-7, with 9 bases matching TRBD2. The germline gives CDR1 SGHKS, CDR2 YYEKEE (reference sequence). V trimming: 0 bases; J trimming: 4 bases; junction bases outside the gene matches: 11. This CDR3 is built from 17 residues. The CDR3 sequence is CASSLGPSIAGAYEQYF. CDR3 nucleotides: TGTGCCAGCAGCTTGGGCCCTTCGATAGCGGGAGCTTACGAGCAGTACTTC.

The genes are TRBV27 and TRBJ1-1, with D possibly TRBD1 on 5 matching bases. Germline lookup yields CDR1 MNHEY and CDR2 SMNVEV (reference sequence). V lost 3 bases to trimming and J lost 6 bases, with 26 bases between them. The length of the CDR3 is 18 residues. The CDR3, as DNA: TGTGCCAGCAGTTTGAATTCTAGGGCAGGGATCGGCGGCTCTGAAGCTTTCTTT. Residues: CASSLNSRAGIGGSEAFF.

This clone has just a few counts. The chain uses TRBV29-1 and TRBJ2-7; possible D gene TRBD2, 6 bases. Germline loops: CDR1 SQVTM, CDR2 ANQGSEA. The CDR3 is 14 amino acids. V was shortened by 4 bases and J by 2 bases, with 15 bases between the two germline ends. CDR3 in amino acids: CSVAPGDGAYEQYF. CDR3 coding DNA: TGCAGCGTTGCACCGGGAGATGGGGCCTACGAGCAGTACTTC.

This clone was counted a few times. This chain uses TRBV9 with TRBJ2-5, with D tentatively TRBD1 (5 bases). Trimming shortened V by 3 bases and J by 5 bases, and 17 bases separated the two germline ends. The CDR3 spans 15 residues. Germline V CDR1 and CDR2: SGDLS, YYNGEE. The CDR3 bases are TGTGCCAGCAGCGGGGAACTCGCAGGGCGGGAGACCCAGTACTTC. Protein sequence: CASSGELAGRETQYF.

J is TRBJ2-7 and V is TRBV5-1, with D maybe TRBD1 (6 bases). Germline loops: CDR1 SGHRS, CDR2 YFSETQ. This CDR3 is built from 13 residues. With 2 bases removed from V and 1 base from J, the gap between germline ends came to 7 bases. The CDR3 DNA follows: TGCGCCAGCAGCTTCGGGACATCCTACGAGCAGTACTTC. Translation: CASSFGTSYEQYF.

The rearrangement links TRBV12-1 to TRBJ2-1; the tabulated D call, TRBD2, remains unverified against the DNA. TRBV12-1 has pseudogene status. The CDR3 contains 22 residues. The DNA for the CDR3 is TGTGCCAGCAGCCCCTGCCGAGGTTTCGGGACTAGCGGGAGGGCCTATGCCAATGAGCAGTTCTTC. Its translation: CASSPCRGFGTSGRAYANEQFF.

This chain connects TRBV10-3 to TRBJ2-7; 9 bases line up with TRBD1. The CDR3 consists of 12 residues. Germline-derived CDR1 and CDR2 are ENHRY and SYGVKD. Trimming cost V 9 bases and J 6 bases; bases outside gene matches: 6. CDR3 residues: CAMDRGSGEQYF. The CDR3 DNA reads TGTGCCATGGACAGGGGCTCTGGCGAGCAGTACTTC.

In this sample, this clone turned up a few times. V usage is TRBV27 and J usage is TRBJ2-3, with a possible D match to TRBD2 (6 bases). The germline V gene has CDR1 MNHEY and CDR2 SMNVEV (reference sequence). This CDR3 is built from 14 residues. V lost 2 bases, J lost 4 bases, and 10 bases lay in between. The CDR3 is CASSLTGEADTQYF. The CDR3 DNA is TGTGCCAGCAGTTTAACGGGGGAAGCAGATACGCAGTATTTT.

The chain links TRBV9 to TRBJ2-2; possible D gene TRBD1, 6 bases. Looked up from germline, CDR1 is SGDLS and CDR2 is YYNGEE. The length of the CDR3 is 15 residues. V gave up 1 base and J gave up 6 bases, with 13 bases separating them. The CDR3 region has the DNA TGTGCCAGCAGCGTATCCGGGACATACGCCGGGGAGCTGTTTTTT. It specifies CASSVSGTYAGELFF. Based on the CDR3 plus reference TRBV9 and TRBJ2-2, the full variable domain is DSGVTQTPKHLITATGQRVTLRCSPRSGDLSVYWYQQSLDQGLQFLIQYYNGEERAKGNILERFSAQQFPDLHSELNLSSLELGDSALYFCASSVSGTYAGELFFGEGSRLTVL.

Written as DNA, the CDR3 is TGTGCCAGTAGTATTACAGGGGGGAGTATAACCTACAATGAGCAGTTCTTC. Its translation is CASSITGGSITYNEQFF. The chain joins TRBV19 to TRBJ2-1; TRBD1 agrees at 8 bases. Germline V CDR1 and CDR2: LNHDA, SQIVND (reference sequence). CDR3 size: 17 residues. The ends lost 3 bases at V and 2 bases at J; junction bases unmatched: 9.

The V and J genes are TRBV15 and TRBJ1-4, with D possibly matching TRBD1 (5 bases). V shed 0 bases and J shed 14 bases, with 13 bases lying between them. The CDR3 totals 13 residues. The germline CDR1 and CDR2 sequences are LNHNV and YYDKDF (reference sequence). The CDR3: CATSRDQVQGLFF. The CDR3 nucleotides are TGTGCCACCAGCAGAGATCAGGTCCAGGGTCTGTTTTTT.

The chain recombines TRBV6-4 with TRBJ2-1; TRBD1 matches at 7 bases. Germline CDR1 and CDR2: MRHNA and SNTAGT. The V gene end was trimmed by 6 bases and the J gene end by 6 bases; junction bases not matched to a gene: 5. The CDR3 sequence is 13 residues long. The CDR3 bases are TGTGCCAGCAGGAAGACAGGGTCCAATGAGCAGTTCTTC. Amino acid sequence: CASRKTGSNEQFF.

V is TRBV5-1 and J is TRBJ2-1; 14 positions match TRBD2. Germline V CDR1 and CDR2: SGHRS, YFSETQ. The CDR3 extends over 13 amino acids. With V trimmed by 4 bases and J by 13 bases, 4 bases remained unmatched. The CDR3, as DNA: TGCGCCAGCAGCGGGACTAGCGGGGGACCTCAGTTCTTC. It translates to CASSGTSGGPQFF. The variable domain in full, completed from reference TRBV5-1 and TRBJ2-1, reads KAGVTQTPRYLIKTRGQQVTLSCSPISGHRSVSWYQQTPGQGLQFLFEYFSETQRNKGNFPGRFSGRQFSNSRSEMNVSTLELGDSALYLCASSGTSGGPQFFGPGTRLTVL.

The count of this clone is one. V usage is TRBV10-1 and J usage is TRBJ2-7, with D possibly TRBD1 on 5 matching bases. With 6 bases removed from V and 4 bases from J, the gap between germline ends came to 13 bases. The CDR3 extends over 13 amino acids. The germline V gene encodes CDR1 WNHNN and CDR2 SYGVQD (reference sequence). CDR3 nucleotides: TGCGCCAGCAGAGATGGACAATCGTACGAGCAGTACTTC. This gives the protein CASRDGQSYEQYF.

This chain links TRBV27 with TRBJ2-7; 8 bases match TRBD2. V shed 6 bases and J 1 base; nucleotides not matched to a gene: 8. This CDR3 region has 15 residues. Germline V CDR1 and CDR2: MNHEY, SMNVEV (reference sequence). The CDR3 loop reads CASSNDRGGSYEQYF. DNA of the CDR3: TGTGCCAGCAGCAATGACCGGGGGGGATCCTACGAGCAGTACTTC.

The chain employs TRBV7-9 and TRBJ2-1; no definite D call. The CDR3 loop spans 11 amino acids. Per germline, CDR1 SEHNR and CDR2 FQNEAQ (reference sequence). Trimming left V 1 base short and J 8 bases short, with 3 bases between. This CDR3 reads CASSLVDEQFF. CDR3 nucleotides: TGTGCCAGCAGCTTAGTAGATGAGCAGTTCTTC.